The next 15 T cell receptor beta chains were all read from a single sample in a study of blood T cell repertoires in COVID-19. Measured with immunoSEQ multiplex PCR; TCRdb has only the in-frame clones, and not every one. The profile shows roughly 180,000 clones, around 87% of them singletons. The material sequenced was PBMCs or T cells enriched from blood (not recorded which). These receptors originate from a woman in her 30s who had recovered from COVID-19.

CDR3 protein: CASSQAEPRNYGYTF. The CDR3 DNA reads as TGTGCCAGCAGCCAAGCCGAGCCGAGAAACTATGGCTACACCTTC. V is TRBV4-2 and J is TRBJ1-2; no reliable D call. The CDR3 length is 15 residues. V dropped 1 base and J dropped 2 bases, with 11 bases sitting between them. Per germline, CDR1 LGHNA and CDR2 YNFKEQ.

This clone has a handful of counts. The V call is TRBV28, the J call TRBJ1-1, with D tentatively TRBD1 (6 bases). The CDR3 contains 17 residues. V was clipped by 5 bases and J by 1 base, with 20 bases between them. Germline-derived CDR1 and CDR2 are MDHEN and SYDVKM. CDR3 bases: TGTGCCAGCAGTACCCCGGGAGGGGGTCTTAGGAACACTGAAGCTTTCTTT. This gives the protein CASSTPGGGLRNTEAFF.

This clone is a singleton in its sample. This chain joins TRBV27 and TRBJ1-3; D is unclear. The CDR3 spans 14 residues. Trimming shortened V by 8 bases and J by 0 bases, and 11 bases separated the two germline ends. The germline CDR1 and CDR2 sequences are MNHEY and SMNVEV (reference sequence). The CDR3 coding sequence is TGTGCCAGCTCCGGACTGAGCTCTGGAAACACCATATATTTT. Encoded protein: CASSGLSSGNTIYF.

This chain links TRBV7-2 with TRBJ2-7; D might be TRBD1 (5 bases). Trimming cost V 1 base and J 7 bases, with 20 bases left between them. The CDR3 length is 16 residues. Germline-derived CDR1 and CDR2 are SGHTA and FQGNSA. CDR3 residues: CASSLVWGASTSEQYF. The CDR3 nucleotides read TGTGCCAGCAGCTTAGTTTGGGGCGCATCCACATCGGAGCAGTACTTC.

The chain carries TRBV6-6 and TRBJ1-3; maybe TRBD1 (6 bases). The CDR3 spans 15 residues. Trimming stripped 6 bases from V and 0 bases from J, with 12 bases between. Germline loops: CDR1 MNHNY, CDR2 SVGAGI (reference sequence). The CDR3 here is CASSLGQVSGNTIYF. The CDR3 DNA reads as TGTGCCAGCAGCTTGGGACAAGTCTCTGGAAACACCATATATTTT.

The chain employs TRBV19 and TRBJ2-7; TRBD2 might be the D (5 bases). The germline V gene has CDR1 LNHDA and CDR2 SQIVND (reference sequence). The V gene lost 3 bases and the J gene lost 2 bases, with 17 bases spanning the gap. This CDR3 spans 16 amino acids. The DNA for the CDR3 is TGTGCCAGTAGTATCCAGTCTGGACCGGGAACCTACGAGCAGTACTTC. It encodes CASSIQSGPGTYEQYF.

This clone occurred once. The chain recombines TRBV6-2 or TRBV6-3 with TRBJ1-2; TRBD1 matches at 7 bases. The V gene end was trimmed by 6 bases and the J gene end by 0 bases; junction bases not matched to a gene: 4. Germline CDR1 reads MNHEY; CDR2 reads SVGEGT. The CDR3 runs to 14 residues. The CDR3 reads CASSWDRTNYGYTF. CDR3 bases: TGTGCCAGCAGCTGGGACAGAACTAACTATGGCTACACCTTC.

The rearrangement joins TRBV3-1 (or the pseudogene TRBV3-2) to TRBJ1-6, with 7 bases identical to TRBD1. This CDR3 has 15 residues. V lost 1 base, J lost 7 bases, and 4 bases stayed unmatched. CDR1 is LGHDT and CDR2 is YNNKEL in the germline V gene (reference sequence). CDR3 DNA: TGTGCCAGCAGCCAAGTTAGGGACAGCAATTCACCCCTCCACTTT. This translates into CASSQVRDSNSPLHF.

CDR3 residues: CASSLVRAGGFYEQYF. The CDR3 DNA follows: TGTGCCAGCAGCTTAGTGCGGGCAGGGGGATTCTACGAGCAGTACTTC. J is TRBJ2-7 and V is TRBV11-2, with TRBD1 matching 7 bases. The V gene's germline CDR1 is SGHAT and CDR2 FQNNGV. J lost 3 bases, V lost 1 base, and 9 bases had no gene match. This CDR3 spans 16 amino acids.

J is TRBJ1-6 and V is TRBV19; the D gene is possibly TRBD1 (5 bases). The V and J ends lost 3 bases and 7 bases respectively, with 13 bases between them. Germline values: CDR1 LNHDA, CDR2 SQIVND (reference sequence). The CDR3 is made up of 15 amino acids. The CDR3 loop is CASSIEGAWNSPLHF. In nucleotides, the CDR3 is TGTGCCAGTAGTATTGAAGGGGCTTGGAATTCACCCCTCCACTTT.

The sample holds many counts of this clone. The V call is TRBV27, the J call TRBJ1-5; D is perhaps TRBD1 (5 bases). Germline V gene lookup returns CDR1 MNHEY and CDR2 SMNVEV (reference sequence). Trimming took off 5 bases at V and 0 bases at J, with 20 bases between the two ends. The CDR3 runs 18 residues. CDR3 bases: TGTGCCAGCAGTCCAGGGACCGGCGGGGGGTATAGCAATCAGCCCCAGCATTTT. Protein sequence: CASSPGTGGGYSNQPQHF.

The rearrangement joins TRBV11-2 to TRBJ1-2; weak D call: TRBD1 (6 bases). Deletions cut 5 bases from V and 2 bases from J, with 12 bases between. The V gene's germline CDR1 is SGHAT and CDR2 FQNNGV. The CDR3 spans 14 residues. CDR3 in amino acids: CASSPRGGNYGYTF. The CDR3 DNA follows: TGTGCCAGCAGCCCCCGAGGGGGAAACTATGGCTACACCTTC.

V gene TRBV19 combines with J gene TRBJ1-1, with 8 nucleotides matching TRBD1. CDR3 size: 12 residues. Germline trimming cut 6 bases from V and 10 bases from J; bases unmatched to any gene: 7. Germline CDR1 LNHDA, CDR2 SQIVND (reference sequence). The CDR3 sequence: CASSTDRVRAFF. The CDR3 DNA reads TGTGCCAGTAGCACGGACAGGGTTCGAGCTTTCTTT.

The chain carries TRBV7-3 and TRBJ1-6; the D gene is possibly TRBD1 (6 bases). Trimming took off 3 bases at V and 7 bases at J, with 10 bases between the two ends. Per the germline V gene, CDR1 is SGHTA and CDR2 is FQGTGA. The CDR3 contains 14 residues. The CDR3 sequence is CASSLDSQNSPLHF. In DNA form, the CDR3 reads TGTGCCAGCAGCTTGGACAGTCAAAATTCACCCCTCCACTTT.

The chain recombines TRBV6-5 with TRBJ1-1, with 8 bases identical to TRBD1. V lost 6 bases, J lost 5 bases, and 8 bases stayed unmatched. Per the germline V gene, CDR1 is MNHEY and CDR2 is SVGAGI. CDR3 length: 14 residues. CDR3 loop: CASRRTGSGTEAFF. The CDR3 nucleotides are TGTGCCAGCAGGCGGACAGGGAGTGGGACTGAAGCTTTCTTT.